Detailed here is one TCR beta chain. This entry is derived from a study of immune evolution from preneoplasia to lung adenocarcinoma. The wider study: HLA loss of heterozygosity: 5.5% to 8.5% AIS, around 16% MIA, about 35% ADC, none AAH.

Trimming took 2 bases from V and 6 from J; bases not matched to a gene: 8. The V gene's germline CDR1 is MGHRA and CDR2 YSYEKL. This CDR3 comprises 16 residues. Clones were sequenced by immunoSEQ multiplex PCR, and TCRdb holds only the in-frame ones, with some missing. This table has 3,600 or so clones, almost 75% appearing once. After pathologic assessment, macro-dissection selected premalignant or tumor cells for extraction. The material sequenced was FFPE minimally invasive lung adenocarcinoma tissue. The chain links TRBV4-1 to TRBJ1-5, with TRBD1 identical over 9 bases. This clonotype was sampled from a person between 55 and 80 years old with lung adenocarcinoma. CDR3 DNA sequence: TGCGCCAGCAGCCAAACCCCGGGACAGGGTGGTCAGCCCCAGCATTTT. This encodes CASSQTPGQGGQPQHF.